These 32 T cell receptor beta chains originate from one sample sequenced in a study of identical twins. Each CDR3 protein gets one entry after TCRdb re-called the 5' RACE reads with MiXCR. This sample yields 1.5 million to 2 million distinct CDR3 sequences, of which under 35% are seen a single time; around 0.25% belongs to the top ten. Specimen: cord blood. Every receptor here comes from a newborn girl in good health.

In its sample, this clonotype was seen a few times. The CDR3 spells CASSFPGLNYEQYF. For the CDR3, the DNA is TGTGCCAGCAGTTTTCCAGGGCTAAACTACGAGCAGTACTTC. The chain links TRBV28 to TRBJ2-7, with D possibly TRBD1 on 5 matching bases. Trimming stripped 3 bases from V and 3 bases from J, with 12 bases between. This CDR3 has 14 residues. In germline, CDR1 is MDHEN, CDR2 SYDVKM.

The chain is built from TRBV6-1 and TRBJ2-3; no reliable D call. V dropped 1 base and J dropped 8 bases, with 13 bases sitting between them. Germline values: CDR1 MNHNS, CDR2 SASEGT. The CDR3 is made up of 14 amino acids. The CDR3 nucleotides read TGTGCCAGCAGTGAAGACGGCCCGGTGGGTACGCAGTATTTT. Its protein is CASSEDGPVGTQYF.

The gene calls are TRBV20-1 and TRBJ2-2; D is perhaps TRBD2 (6 bases). The germline V gene has CDR1 DFQATT and CDR2 SNEGSKA (reference sequence). Trimming stripped 3 bases from V and 0 bases from J, with 11 bases between. CDR3 length: 15 amino acids. The CDR3 DNA sequence: TGCAGTGCTAGTGTGTCTAGCGCGAACACCGGGGAGCTGTTTTTT. It is translated as CSASVSSANTGELFF.

The sample holds a few counts of this clonotype. The chain joins TRBV12-3 or TRBV12-4 to TRBJ2-1; no clear D gene. Trimming shortened V by 1 base and J by 0 bases, and 13 bases separated the two germline ends. The CDR3 has 17 amino acids. The CDR3 region is CASSLVVLLGSYNEQFF. In nucleotides, the CDR3 is TGTGCCAGCAGTTTAGTGGTCCTCCTAGGCTCCTACAATGAGCAGTTCTTC.

The rearrangement joins TRBV6-1 to TRBJ2-1; the match to TRBD2 covers 13 bases. Trimming cost V 2 bases and J 5 bases; bases outside gene matches: 3. CDR3 length: 16 amino acids. Germline V CDR1 and CDR2: MNHNS, SASEGT. CDR3: CASSELGLAGDNEQFF. CDR3 nucleotides: TGTGCCAGCAGTGAACTCGGACTAGCGGGAGACAATGAGCAGTTCTTC.

The chain couples TRBV3-1 to TRBJ1-2; D may be TRBD1 (6 bases). Between the trimmed V and J ends, which lost 4 bases and 5 bases, there was a span of 11 bases. This CDR3 contains 13 residues. The germline gives CDR1 LGHDT, CDR2 YNNKEL (reference sequence). The CDR3 here is CASSRDTRYGYTF. The CDR3 DNA reads TGTGCCAGCAGCCGGGACACGAGGTATGGCTACACCTTC.

The gene calls are TRBV19 and TRBJ2-1; a possible D gene is TRBD2 (6 bases). The end of the DNA aligns better with TRBJ2-7, so the J call may be wrong. Germline values: CDR1 LNHDA, CDR2 SQIVND (reference sequence). The CDR3 spans 16 residues. The CDR3 region is CASSPSLGGRYNEQYF. Here the CDR3 DNA reads TGTGCCAGTAGTCCAAGTTTGGGGGGACGGTACAATGAGCAGTACTTC.

The J gene is TRBJ1-1, the V gene TRBV15, with 7 bases identical to TRBD1. The CDR3 is 15 residues long. In germline, CDR1 is LNHNV, CDR2 YYDKDF (reference sequence). The J segment lost 0 bases and the V segment lost 1 base, leaving 2 bases of the junction unmatched. The CDR3: CATSRGTGMNTEAFF. The CDR3 nucleotides are TGTGCCACCAGCAGAGGGACAGGAATGAACACTGAAGCTTTCTTT. Combining the CDR3 with reference TRBV15 and TRBJ1-1 gives the whole variable domain DAMVIQNPRYQVTQFGKPVTLSCSQTLNHNVMYWYQQKSSQAPKLLFHYYDKDFNNEADTPDNFQSRRPNTSFCFLDIRSPGLGDTAMYLCATSRGTGMNTEAFFGQGTRLTVV.

This chain links TRBV24-1 with TRBJ2-2; 11 nucleotides line up with TRBD2. The CDR3 is 16 residues long. Looked up from germline, CDR1 is KGHDR and CDR2 is SFDVKD. The V gene end was trimmed by 4 bases and the J gene end by 4 bases; junction bases not matched to a gene: 4. For the CDR3, the DNA is TGTGCCACCAGTGACCCTAGCGGGAGGAGCACCGGGGAGCTGTTTTTT. This gives the protein CATSDPSGRSTGELFF.

This clonotype came up once. This chain links TRBV11-2 with TRBJ1-2, with D unclear. The CDR3 covers 16 residues. Germline assignment: CDR1 SGHAT and CDR2 FQNNGV. V was clipped by 1 base and J by 6 bases, with 18 bases between them. This chain's CDR3 is CASSLGIIRSPDGYTF. The CDR3 coding sequence is TGTGCCAGCAGCTTAGGGATTATTCGATCCCCTGATGGCTACACCTTC. Supplemented by reference TRBV11-2 and TRBJ1-2, the full variable domain reads EAGVAQSPRYKIIEKRQSVAFWCNPISGHATLYWYQQILGQGPKLLIQFQNNGVVDDSQLPKDRFSAERLKGVDSTLKIQPAKLEDSAVYLCASSLGIIRSPDGYTFGSGTRLTVV.

In regard to this clonotype: A much larger clone sits a single nucleotide away, making a read error possible. The gene calls are TRBV7-2 and TRBJ2-3; D remains ambiguous. Germline lookup yields CDR1 SGHTA and CDR2 FQGNSA. There are 14 residues in the CDR3. V lost 3 bases, J lost 2 bases, and 9 bases lay in between. The chain's CDR3 is CASSFVVYTDTQYF. The CDR3 DNA sequence: TGTGCCAGCAGCTTTGTAGTCTACACAGATACGCAGTATTTT. The full variable domain, with the rest looked up from reference TRBV7-2 and TRBJ2-3, is GAGVSQSPSNKVTEKGKDVELRCDPISGHTALYWYRQSLGQGLEFLIYFQGNSAPDKSGLPSDRFSAERTGGSVSTLTIQRTQQEDSAVYLCASSFVVYTDTQYFGPGTRLTVL.

CDR3 coding DNA: TGCGCCAGCAGCTTGGAAGTCGGGAATTCACCCCTCCACTTT. It encodes CASSLEVGNSPLHF. The chain uses TRBV5-1 and TRBJ1-6; D is ambiguous. Per germline, CDR1 SGHRS and CDR2 YFSETQ. The length of the CDR3 is 14 residues. V lost 0 bases, J lost 7 bases, and 8 bases lay in between.

Concerning this clonotype itself: A much larger clone differs by one base, so this may be a read error. The chain links TRBV25-1 to TRBJ2-5; no clear D gene. With the DNA end fitting TRBJ2-4 better, the J assignment may be wrong. CDR1 and CDR2 (germline): MGHDK, SYGVNS. CDR3 size: 13 residues. In DNA form, the CDR3 reads TGTGCCAGCAGTGGATCAGCCAAAAACATTCAGTACTTC. It encodes CASSGSAKNIQYF.

The J gene is TRBJ2-1, the V gene TRBV20-1, with 8 positions matching TRBD2. The DNA end is more similar to TRBJ2-7, so the J call may be wrong. The CDR3 consists of 16 residues. Germline lookup yields CDR1 DFQATT and CDR2 SNEGSKA (reference sequence). CDR3: CSARDLRGGLYNEQYF. The CDR3 DNA sequence: TGCAGTGCTAGAGATCTACGGGGGGGCCTCTACAATGAGCAGTACTTC.

This clonotype was seen only a few times. J is TRBJ1-2 and V is TRBV12-3 or TRBV12-4; 8 nucleotides line up with TRBD1. This CDR3 comprises 14 residues. V gave up 4 bases and J gave up 2 bases; unmatched junction bases: 3. The CDR3 here is CASSSGGQNYGYTF. In DNA form, the CDR3 reads TGTGCCAGCAGTTCAGGGGGCCAGAACTATGGCTACACCTTC.

This CDR3 reads CARGPGSGDTQYF. The CDR3 region has the DNA TGCGCCAGAGGACCAGGGAGTGGAGATACGCAGTATTTT. The chain couples TRBV5-1 to TRBJ2-3; D tentatively reads TRBD1 or TRBD2 (5 bases each). Germline CDR1 reads SGHRS; CDR2 reads YFSETQ. The CDR3 consists of 13 residues. Trimming shortened V by 8 bases and J by 5 bases, and 15 bases separated the two germline ends.

This clonotype was seen a handful of times. V is TRBV9 and J is TRBJ2-3, with 11 bases fitting TRBD2. The CDR3 has 14 residues. V shed 3 bases and J 4 bases; nucleotides not matched to a gene: 1. CDR1 and CDR2 from the germline V gene are SGDLS and YYNGEE. CDR3 sequence (DNA): TGTGCCAGCAGCGGGACTAGCGGGCCAGATACGCAGTATTTT. Its translation is CASSGTSGPDTQYF.

This clonotype was recorded a few times. The rearrangement uses TRBV13 and TRBJ1-3; D remains ambiguous. Germline CDR1 reads PRHDT; CDR2 reads FYEKMQ (reference sequence). This CDR3 is 15 amino acids long. Trimming shortened V by 0 bases and J by 2 bases, and 8 bases separated the two germline ends. CDR3 coding DNA: TGTGCCAGCAGCTTAGGAATGGGGACTGGAAACACCATATATTTT. This codes for CASSLGMGTGNTIYF.

The chain recombines TRBV18 with TRBJ2-2; D may be TRBD2 (5 bases). Germline values: CDR1 KGHSH, CDR2 LQKENI. Trimming removed 1 base at V and 3 bases at J, with 12 bases between. The CDR3 totals 16 residues. CDR3 loop: CASSPLKGGDTGELFF. The CDR3 bases are TGTGCCAGCTCACCACTAAAAGGAGGCGACACCGGGGAGCTGTTTTTT. The whole variable domain, remainder taken from reference TRBV18 and TRBJ2-2, is NAGVMQNPRHLVRRRGQEARLRCSPMKGHSHVYWYRQLPEEGLKFMVYLQKENIIDESGMPKERFSAEFPKEGPSILRIQQVVRGDSAAYFCASSPLKGGDTGELFFGEGSRLTVL.

The sample holds a few counts of this clonotype. V gene TRBV29-1 combines with J gene TRBJ1-2; D gene uncertain. CDR1 SQVTM and CDR2 ANQGSEA come from the germline V gene. The V and J ends lost 0 bases and 0 bases respectively, with 11 bases between them. The CDR3 consists of 15 residues. The CDR3 sequence is CSVEDGEGPNYGYTF. DNA of the CDR3: TGCAGCGTTGAAGATGGGGAGGGTCCTAACTATGGCTACACCTTC. Filled out from reference TRBV29-1 and TRBJ1-2, the complete variable domain reads SAVISQKPSRDICQRGTSLTIQCQVDSQVTMMFWYRQQPGQSLTLIATANQGSEATYESGFVIDKFPISRPNLTFSTLTVSNMSPEDSSIYLCSVEDGEGPNYGYTFGSGTRLTVV.

At least ten counts were recorded for this clonotype. This sequence joins TRBV7-2 and TRBJ2-1; D is perhaps TRBD2 (7 bases). The CDR3 covers 15 residues. Per the germline V gene, CDR1 is SGHTA and CDR2 is FQGNSA. Trimming shortened V by 3 bases and J by 4 bases, and 13 bases separated the two germline ends. CDR3 sequence (DNA): TGTGCCAGCAGCTTTGGGAGGGGGGGATACAATGAGCAGTTCTTC. Its protein is CASSFGRGGYNEQFF.

With regard to this clonotype: One junction end does not reproduce the germline sequence, and a read error may be involved. The gene calls are TRBV10-3 and TRBJ2-3; 12 nucleotides agree with TRBD2. Germline V CDR1 and CDR2: ENHRY, SYGVKD. This CDR3 comprises 17 residues. The CDR3 DNA follows: TGTGCCATCAGTGAGACGGGACTAGCGGGCCCCACAGATACGCAGTGTTTT. This sequence encodes CAISETGLAGPTDTQCF.

This clonotype was seen a handful of times. This chain uses TRBV7-9 with TRBJ1-1, with 9 bases lining up with TRBD1. CDR3 length equals 15 residues. Trimming took 5 bases from V and 3 from J; bases not matched to a gene: 7. Germline CDR1 is SEHNR and CDR2 is FQNEAQ (reference sequence). CDR3 sequence reads: CASSRLWTGDTEAFF. The CDR3 DNA sequence: TGTGCCAGCAGCAGGTTATGGACAGGGGACACTGAAGCTTTCTTT.

This clonotype was seen many times. This chain uses TRBV4-2 with TRBJ1-2; the D gene is possibly TRBD1 (5 bases). The CDR3 sequence is 15 residues long. The V gene lost 0 bases and the J gene lost 2 bases, with 10 bases spanning the gap. CDR1 LGHNA and CDR2 YNFKEQ come from the germline V gene. The DNA for the CDR3 is TGTGCCAGCAGCCAAGACTTCAGGGAGAACTATGGCTACACCTTC. Amino acid sequence: CASSQDFRENYGYTF.

The V call is TRBV20-1, the J call TRBJ2-2; maybe TRBD1 (5 bases). The CDR3 has 14 residues. V lost 0 bases, J lost 7 bases, and 12 bases lay in between. The germline CDR1 and CDR2 sequences are DFQATT and SNEGSKA (reference sequence). CDR3 in DNA: TGCAGTGCTAGAGATCTTCCAGGGAACGGGGAGCTGTTTTTT. Protein: CSARDLPGNGELFF.

The table lists this clonotype with a few counts. The chain combines TRBV29-1 with TRBJ2-5, with TRBD1 matching 7 bases. Trimming took 2 bases from V and 2 from J; bases not matched to a gene: 2. The CDR3 has 13 residues. Per germline, CDR1 SQVTM and CDR2 ANQGSEA. Here the CDR3 reads CSVERDRQETQYF. The CDR3 nucleotides are TGCAGCGTTGAAAGGGACAGACAAGAGACCCAGTACTTC.

This clonotype was observed a handful of times. The V and J genes are TRBV14 and TRBJ2-3; D assignment may be TRBD1 or TRBD2 (5 bases each). The CDR3 has 17 residues. The V gene lost 1 base and the J gene lost 1 base, with 15 bases spanning the gap. From germline, CDR1 is SGHDN and CDR2 FVKESK. CDR3 loop: CASSQALGPLRTDTQYF. CDR3 nucleotide sequence: TGTGCCAGCAGCCAAGCCTTGGGACCGCTCCGCACAGATACGCAGTATTTT.

In its sample, this clonotype was seen a few times. This rearrangement joins TRBV5-1 to TRBJ2-5, with D perhaps matching TRBD1 (7 bases). The V end lost 4 bases, the J end lost 1 base, and 11 bases lay between the germline ends. This CDR3 spans 14 amino acids. Germline-derived CDR1 and CDR2 are SGHRS and YFSETQ. CDR3 bases: TGCGCCAGCAGCCAGGGGGGACTCCAAGAGACCCAGTACTTC. Protein product: CASSQGGLQETQYF.

This clonotype has at least ten counts. The chain has TRBV10-3 and TRBJ2-4, with D perhaps TRBD1 or TRBD2 (5 bases each). Looked up from germline, CDR1 is ENHRY and CDR2 is SYGVKD. The germline V and J ends were trimmed by 11 bases and 6 bases, with 14 bases remaining between them. CDR3 length: 12 amino acids. The CDR3 sequence: CAVRDGLNIQYF. CDR3 sequence (DNA): TGTGCCGTCCGGGACGGACTAAACATTCAGTACTTC.

The chain joins TRBV20-1 to TRBJ1-1; 7 bases align to TRBD1. Trimming at V came to 3 bases and at J to 3 bases, leaving 7 bases not matched to a gene. Germline V lookup: CDR1 DFQATT, CDR2 SNEGSKA (reference sequence). The CDR3 length is 14 residues. CDR3 in amino acids: CSARDGTAHTEAFF. The CDR3 nucleotides read TGCAGTGCTAGGGACGGGACAGCGCACACTGAAGCTTTCTTT.

The rearrangement uses TRBV5-1 and TRBJ1-6, with D maybe TRBD1 (5 bases). The germline V gene encodes CDR1 SGHRS and CDR2 YFSETQ. This CDR3 has 15 amino acids. V was clipped by 6 bases and J by 7 bases, with 17 bases between them. CDR3 bases: TGCGCCAGCACCCTCGCCGGGACCCAGAATTCACCCCTCCACTTT. This encodes CASTLAGTQNSPLHF.

The rearrangement joins TRBV27 to TRBJ2-2; D is unresolved. CDR3 size: 12 residues. Germline values: CDR1 MNHEY, CDR2 SMNVEV (reference sequence). Between the trimmed V and J ends, which lost 2 bases and 6 bases, there was a span of 4 bases. As DNA, the CDR3 is TGTGCCAGCAGTTTACCGCCCGGGGAGCTGTTTTTT. Residues: CASSLPPGELFF.